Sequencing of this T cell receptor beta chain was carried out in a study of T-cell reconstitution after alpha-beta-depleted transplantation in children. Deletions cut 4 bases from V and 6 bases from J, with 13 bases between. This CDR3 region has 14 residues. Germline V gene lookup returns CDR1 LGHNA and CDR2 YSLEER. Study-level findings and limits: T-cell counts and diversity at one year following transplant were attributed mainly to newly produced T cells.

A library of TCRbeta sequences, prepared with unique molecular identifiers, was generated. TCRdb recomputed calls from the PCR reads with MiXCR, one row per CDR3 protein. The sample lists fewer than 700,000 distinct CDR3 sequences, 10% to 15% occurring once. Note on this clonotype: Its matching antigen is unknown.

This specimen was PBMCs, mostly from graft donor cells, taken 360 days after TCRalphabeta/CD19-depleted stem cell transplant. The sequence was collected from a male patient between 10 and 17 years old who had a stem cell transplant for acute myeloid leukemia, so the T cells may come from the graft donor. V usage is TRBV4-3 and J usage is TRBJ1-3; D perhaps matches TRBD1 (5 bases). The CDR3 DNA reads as TGCGCCAGCAGCCGTGGAGGGGCGCTAAACACCATATATTTT. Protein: CASSRGGALNTIYF.